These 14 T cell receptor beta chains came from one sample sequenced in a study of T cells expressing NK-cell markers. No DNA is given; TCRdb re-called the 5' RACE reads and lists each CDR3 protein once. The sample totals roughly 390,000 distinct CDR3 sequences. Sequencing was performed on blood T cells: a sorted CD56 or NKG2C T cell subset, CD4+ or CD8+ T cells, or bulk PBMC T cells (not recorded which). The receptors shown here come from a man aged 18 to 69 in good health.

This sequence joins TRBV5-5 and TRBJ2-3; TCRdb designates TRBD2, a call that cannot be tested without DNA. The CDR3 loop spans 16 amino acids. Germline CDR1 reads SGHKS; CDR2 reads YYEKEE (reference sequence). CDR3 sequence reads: CASTRRLAGGSDTQYF.

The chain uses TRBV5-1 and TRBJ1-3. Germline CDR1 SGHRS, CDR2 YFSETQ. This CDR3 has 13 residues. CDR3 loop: CACTTGSGNTIYF.

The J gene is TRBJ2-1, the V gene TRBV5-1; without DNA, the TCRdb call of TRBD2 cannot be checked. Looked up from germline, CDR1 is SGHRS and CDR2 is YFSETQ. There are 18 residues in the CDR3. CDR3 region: CASSSRGESVGSYNEQFF.

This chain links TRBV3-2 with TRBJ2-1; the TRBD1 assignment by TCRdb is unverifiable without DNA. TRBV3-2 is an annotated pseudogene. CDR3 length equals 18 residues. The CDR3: CASSPSGGGVSSYNEQFF.

The CDR3 is CAMQQGHTQYF. The V call is TRBV6-1, the J call TRBJ2-3; there is no DNA to check the TCRdb D call of TRBD1. The CDR3 length is 11 residues. Germline CDR1 MNHNS, CDR2 SASEGT.

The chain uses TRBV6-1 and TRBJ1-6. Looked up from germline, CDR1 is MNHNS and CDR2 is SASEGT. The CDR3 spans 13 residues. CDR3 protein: CASSAGFASPLHF.

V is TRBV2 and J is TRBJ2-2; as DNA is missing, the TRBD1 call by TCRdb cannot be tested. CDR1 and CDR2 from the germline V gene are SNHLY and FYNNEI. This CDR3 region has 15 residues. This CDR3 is CASMADRATTGELFF.

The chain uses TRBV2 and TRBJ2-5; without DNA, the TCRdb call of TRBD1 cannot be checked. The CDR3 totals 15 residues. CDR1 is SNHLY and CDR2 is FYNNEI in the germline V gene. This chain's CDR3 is CASRRQGANLETQYF.

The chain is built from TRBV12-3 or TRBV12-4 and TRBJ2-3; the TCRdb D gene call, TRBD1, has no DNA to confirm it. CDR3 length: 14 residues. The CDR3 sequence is CASSPDRSTDTQYF.

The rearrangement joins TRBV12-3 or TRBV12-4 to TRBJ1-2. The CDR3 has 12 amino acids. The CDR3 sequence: CASSIGLLGYTF.

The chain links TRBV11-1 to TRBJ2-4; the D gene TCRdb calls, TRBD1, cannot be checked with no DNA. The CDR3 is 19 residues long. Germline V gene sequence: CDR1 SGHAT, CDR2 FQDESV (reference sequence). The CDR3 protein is CASSLWTGDYSLAKNIQYF.

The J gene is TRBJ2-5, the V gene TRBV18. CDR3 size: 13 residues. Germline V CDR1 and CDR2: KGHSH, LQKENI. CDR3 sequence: CASSPSDGGTQYF.

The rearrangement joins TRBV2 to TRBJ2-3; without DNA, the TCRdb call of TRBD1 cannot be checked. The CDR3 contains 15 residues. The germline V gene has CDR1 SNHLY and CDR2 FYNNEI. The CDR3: CASSVDRGGLDTQYF. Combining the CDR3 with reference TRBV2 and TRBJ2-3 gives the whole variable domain EPEVTQTPSHQVTQMGQEVILRCVPISNHLYFYWYRQILGQKVEFLVSFYNNEISEKSEIFDDQFSVERPDGSNFTLKIRSTKLEDSAMYFCASSVDRGGLDTQYFGPGTRLTVL.

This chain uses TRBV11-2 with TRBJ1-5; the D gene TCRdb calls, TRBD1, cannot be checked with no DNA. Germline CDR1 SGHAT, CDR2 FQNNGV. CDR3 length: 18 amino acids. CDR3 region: CASSLVFPSQGAEQPQHF.